The entry below gives a single TCR beta chain sequence along with its context. Its cognate antigen is unknown. The data are from a study of graft-versus-host responses after intestinal transplantation. TCRdb's copy holds only in-frame clones and misses some; the assay was immunoSEQ multiplex PCR. The repertoire consists of 55,000 to 65,000 clones, with approximately 94% occurring once and the leading ten covering under 0.45%. V gave up 5 bases and J gave up 3 bases; unmatched junction bases: 4. Germline CDR1 reads MNHEY; CDR2 reads SVGAGI. The CDR3 loop spans 13 amino acids. Study-wide points: Researchers found GvH clones in recipient marrow, and some showed up first in ileum or blood.

The chain employs TRBV6-5 and TRBJ2-7, with 7 nucleotides matching TRBD1. Sequenced material: unstimulated CD4+ T cells sorted from spleen or lymph node cells, taken before transplant. The clonotype comes from a human donor who was the organ donor for an intestinal transplant. In nucleotides, the CDR3 is TGTGCCAGCAGTCTTACAGGGGTCTACGAGCAGTACTTC. This encodes CASSLTGVYEQYF.